These 9 T cell receptor beta chains share one sample of origin, sequenced in a study of PD-1 blockade in classical Hodgkin lymphoma. Method: immunoSEQ multiplex PCR; TCRdb's copy keeps in-frame clones and lacks some. The data show 95,000 or so clones, around 80% seen once. Autologous stem cell transplantation was followed by relapse in every patient, and brentuximab vedotin exposure varied. The source material was peripheral blood mononuclear cells (PBMCs), sampled at baseline. Receptor source: a human donor with classical Hodgkin lymphoma.

This chain links TRBV19 with TRBJ2-1; the D gene is possibly TRBD2 (6 bases). V was cut by 6 bases and J by 3 bases, with 18 bases left in between. Germline-derived CDR1 and CDR2 are LNHDA and SQIVND (reference sequence). This CDR3 has 16 residues. CDR3 nucleotide sequence: TGTGCCAGTAGGTGGAGGGGCCCTGGTGACTACAATGAGCAGTTCTTC. This encodes CASRWRGPGDYNEQFF.

The rearrangement links TRBV7-2 to TRBJ2-5, with TRBD1 as a possible D gene (5 bases). This CDR3 region has 13 residues. With 3 bases removed from V and 5 bases from J, the gap between germline ends came to 10 bases. The germline V gene encodes CDR1 SGHTA and CDR2 FQGNSA. CDR3 residues: CASSFRGGETQYF. CDR3 nucleotide sequence: TGTGCCAGCAGCTTTAGGGGTGGGGAGACCCAGTACTTC.

The chain carries TRBV6-6 and TRBJ2-5; 7 bases align to TRBD1. Losses at the gene ends were 7 bases for V and 1 base for J; bases not matched to a gene: 6. In germline, CDR1 is MNHNY, CDR2 SVGAGI (reference sequence). The CDR3 covers 14 residues. As DNA, the CDR3 is TGTGCCAGCACTGCATGGACAGGCCAAGAGACCCAGTACTTC. It specifies CASTAWTGQETQYF.

This clone was observed a single time. This chain links TRBV6-6 with TRBJ2-2, with 10 bases identical to TRBD2. Looked up from germline, CDR1 is MNHNY and CDR2 is SVGAGI (reference sequence). With V trimmed by 7 bases and J by 6 bases, 11 bases remained unmatched. The CDR3 has 16 residues. CDR3 sequence reads: CASTPRASGSAGELFF. In DNA, the CDR3 is TGTGCCAGCACCCCCCGGGCTAGCGGGAGCGCCGGGGAGCTGTTTTTT.

The V and J genes are TRBV19 and TRBJ1-2; D uncertain. The CDR3 consists of 11 residues. Germline V CDR1 and CDR2: LNHDA, SQIVND (reference sequence). Trimming shortened V by 3 bases and J by 8 bases, and 7 bases separated the two germline ends. The CDR3 nucleotides read TGTGCCAGTAGTATTTTGGGAGGCTACACCTTC. Translation gives CASSILGGYTF. Using reference TRBV19 and TRBJ1-2 for the parts outside the CDR3, the full variable domain is DGGITQSPKYLFRKEGQNVTLSCEQNLNHDAMYWYRQDPGQGLRLIYYSQIVNDFQKGDIAEGYSVSREKKESFPLTVTSAQKNPTAFYLCASSILGGYTFGSGTRLTVV.

The V call is TRBV10-3, the J call TRBJ2-4, with D perhaps TRBD2 (5 bases). In germline, CDR1 is ENHRY, CDR2 SYGVKD. Trimming removed 3 bases from V and 6 bases from J, with 9 bases in between. The CDR3 loop spans 13 amino acids. In nucleotides, the CDR3 is TGTGCCATCAGTGAAGGAGGACCAAACATTCAGTACTTC. Translating gives CAISEGGPNIQYF.

In this sample, this clone turned up a few times. This chain joins TRBV30 and TRBJ2-2; D might be TRBD1 or TRBD2, each matching 6 bases. Deletions cut 2 bases from V and 6 bases from J, with 7 bases between. The germline V gene has CDR1 GTSNPN and CDR2 SVGIG (reference sequence). The CDR3 is 12 residues long. This CDR3 is CAWSRGAGELFF. CDR3 DNA sequence: TGTGCCTGGAGTAGGGGGGCCGGGGAGCTGTTTTTT.

The rearrangement uses TRBV29-1 and TRBJ2-3; D uncertain. Germline CDR1 and CDR2: SQVTM and ANQGSEA. CDR3 size: 13 residues. The V end was cut by 5 bases, the J end by 0 bases, with 9 bases between. This CDR3 is CSVHSTSTDTQYF. In DNA form, the CDR3 reads TGCAGCGTTCACAGTACTAGCACAGATACGCAGTATTTT.

The chain carries TRBV27 and TRBJ2-7; D is unclear. Germline CDR1 reads MNHEY; CDR2 reads SMNVEV (reference sequence). V shed 3 bases and J shed 6 bases, with 18 bases lying between them. The CDR3 is made up of 15 amino acids. CDR3 bases: TGTGCCAGCAGTTTTTGGGCCGCACGGATTATCGAGCAGTACTTC. Protein sequence: CASSFWAARIIEQYF.